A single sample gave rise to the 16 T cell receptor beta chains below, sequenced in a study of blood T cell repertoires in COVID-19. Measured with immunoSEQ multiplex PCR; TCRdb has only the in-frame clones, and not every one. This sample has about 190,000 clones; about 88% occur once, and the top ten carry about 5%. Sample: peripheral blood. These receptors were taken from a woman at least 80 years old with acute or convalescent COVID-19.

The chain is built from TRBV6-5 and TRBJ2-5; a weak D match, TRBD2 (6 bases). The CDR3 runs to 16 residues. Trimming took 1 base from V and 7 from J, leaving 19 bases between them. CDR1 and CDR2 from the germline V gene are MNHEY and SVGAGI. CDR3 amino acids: CASSYYPSASGGTQYF. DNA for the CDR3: TGTGCCAGCAGTTACTATCCTAGCGCCTCCGGCGGGACCCAGTACTTC.

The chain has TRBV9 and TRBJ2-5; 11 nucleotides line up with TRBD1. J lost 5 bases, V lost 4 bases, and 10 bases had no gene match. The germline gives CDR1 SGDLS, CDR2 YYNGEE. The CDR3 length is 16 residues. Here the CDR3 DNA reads TGTGCCAGCAGCACCCGGACAGGGGGCATAGAGGAGACCCAGTACTTC. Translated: CASSTRTGGIEETQYF.

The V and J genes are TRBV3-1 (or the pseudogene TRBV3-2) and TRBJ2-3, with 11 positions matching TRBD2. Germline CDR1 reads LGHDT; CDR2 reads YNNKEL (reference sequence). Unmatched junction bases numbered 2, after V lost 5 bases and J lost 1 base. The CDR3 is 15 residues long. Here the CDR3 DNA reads TGTGCCAGCAGCGGGACTAGCGGTTGCACAGATACGCAGTATTTT. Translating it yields CASSGTSGCTDTQYF.

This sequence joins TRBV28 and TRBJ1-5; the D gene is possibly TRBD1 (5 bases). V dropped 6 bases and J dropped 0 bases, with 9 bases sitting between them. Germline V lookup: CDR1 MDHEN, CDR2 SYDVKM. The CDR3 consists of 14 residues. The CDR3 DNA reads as TGTGCCAGCAGAAAGGGGATTAGCAATCAGCCCCAGCATTTT. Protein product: CASRKGISNQPQHF.

The DNA for the CDR3 is TGTGCCAGCAGCCTATACCCCGGGACAGGGGGATCCGGCTACACCTTC. Amino acid sequence: CASSLYPGTGGSGYTF. This sequence joins TRBV3-1 (or the pseudogene TRBV3-2) and TRBJ1-2; the match to TRBD1 covers 11 bases. Germline V gene lookup returns CDR1 LGHDT and CDR2 YNNKEL (reference sequence). V dropped 4 bases and J dropped 8; count of bases not matched to a gene: 12. The CDR3 is 16 amino acids.

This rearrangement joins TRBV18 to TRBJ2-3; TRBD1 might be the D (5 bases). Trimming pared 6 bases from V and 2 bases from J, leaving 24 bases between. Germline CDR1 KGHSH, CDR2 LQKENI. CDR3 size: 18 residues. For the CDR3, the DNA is TGTGCCAGCTCCCAGTCCCTCGTAAGGGGATCCATCACAGATACGCAGTATTTT. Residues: CASSQSLVRGSITDTQYF.

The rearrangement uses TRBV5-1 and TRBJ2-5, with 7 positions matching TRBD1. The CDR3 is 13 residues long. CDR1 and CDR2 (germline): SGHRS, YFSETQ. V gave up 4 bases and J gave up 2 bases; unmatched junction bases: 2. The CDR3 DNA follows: TGCGCCAGCAGCGGGACAGCTCAAGAGACCCAGTACTTC. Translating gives CASSGTAQETQYF.

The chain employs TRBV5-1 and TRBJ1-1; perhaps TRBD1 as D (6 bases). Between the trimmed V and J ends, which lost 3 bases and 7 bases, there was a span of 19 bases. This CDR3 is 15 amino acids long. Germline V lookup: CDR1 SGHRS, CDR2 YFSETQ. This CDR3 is CASSWISGTLDEAFF. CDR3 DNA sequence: TGCGCCAGCAGCTGGATATCCGGGACACTAGATGAAGCTTTCTTT. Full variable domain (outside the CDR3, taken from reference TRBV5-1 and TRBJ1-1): KAGVTQTPRYLIKTRGQQVTLSCSPISGHRSVSWYQQTPGQGLQFLFEYFSETQRNKGNFPGRFSGRQFSNSRSEMNVSTLELGDSALYLCASSWISGTLDEAFFGQGTRLTVV.

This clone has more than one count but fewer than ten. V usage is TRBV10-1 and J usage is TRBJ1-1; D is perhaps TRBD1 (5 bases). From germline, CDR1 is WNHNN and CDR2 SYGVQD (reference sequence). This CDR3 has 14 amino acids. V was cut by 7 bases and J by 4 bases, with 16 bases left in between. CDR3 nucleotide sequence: TGCGCCAGCATAGGGGTTTTAGGGGCCACTGAAGCTTTCTTT. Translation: CASIGVLGATEAFF.

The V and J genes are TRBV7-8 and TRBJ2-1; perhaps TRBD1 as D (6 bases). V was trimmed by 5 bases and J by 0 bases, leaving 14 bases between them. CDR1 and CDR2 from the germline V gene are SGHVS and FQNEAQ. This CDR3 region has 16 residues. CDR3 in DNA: TGTGCCAGCAGCCCACTAACAGGGAGCTCCTACAATGAGCAGTTCTTC. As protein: CASSPLTGSSYNEQFF.

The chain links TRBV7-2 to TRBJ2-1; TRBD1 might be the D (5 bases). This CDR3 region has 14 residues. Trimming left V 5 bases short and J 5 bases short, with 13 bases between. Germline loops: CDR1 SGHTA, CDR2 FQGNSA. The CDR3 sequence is CASSPWTSHNEQFF. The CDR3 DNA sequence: TGTGCCAGCAGCCCATGGACATCACACAATGAGCAGTTCTTC.

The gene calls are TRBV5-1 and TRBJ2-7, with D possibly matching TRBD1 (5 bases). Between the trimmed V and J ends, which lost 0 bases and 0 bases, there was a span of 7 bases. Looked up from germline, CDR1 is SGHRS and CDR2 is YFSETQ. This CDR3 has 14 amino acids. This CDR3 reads CASSLGQLSYEQYF. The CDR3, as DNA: TGCGCCAGCAGCTTGGGACAGCTCTCCTACGAGCAGTACTTC.

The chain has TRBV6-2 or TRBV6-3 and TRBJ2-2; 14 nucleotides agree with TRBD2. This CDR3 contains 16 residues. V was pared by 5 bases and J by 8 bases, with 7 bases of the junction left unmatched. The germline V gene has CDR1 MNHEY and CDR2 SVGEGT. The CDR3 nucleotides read TGTGCCAGCAGTACCCGACTAGCGGGAGGGAGAGGGGAGCTGTTTTTT. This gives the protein CASSTRLAGGRGELFF.

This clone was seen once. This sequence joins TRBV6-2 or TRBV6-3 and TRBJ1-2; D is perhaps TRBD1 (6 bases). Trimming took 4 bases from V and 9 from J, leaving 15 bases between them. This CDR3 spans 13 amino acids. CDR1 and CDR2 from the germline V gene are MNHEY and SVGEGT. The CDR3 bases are TGTGCCAGCAGTTTTCGACAGGAAGGTAGCTACACCTTC. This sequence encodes CASSFRQEGSYTF.

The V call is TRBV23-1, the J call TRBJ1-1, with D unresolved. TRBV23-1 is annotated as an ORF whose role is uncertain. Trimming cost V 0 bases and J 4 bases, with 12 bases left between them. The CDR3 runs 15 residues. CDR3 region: CASSQSGGLGTEAFF. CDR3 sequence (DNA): TGCGCCAGCAGTCAATCGGGAGGCCTGGGCACTGAAGCTTTCTTT.

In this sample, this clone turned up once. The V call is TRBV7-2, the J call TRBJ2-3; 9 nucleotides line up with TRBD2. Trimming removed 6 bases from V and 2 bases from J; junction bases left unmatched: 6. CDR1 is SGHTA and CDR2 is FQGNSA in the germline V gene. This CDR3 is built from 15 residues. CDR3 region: CASRPGLAFTDTQYF. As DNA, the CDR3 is TGTGCCAGCAGGCCGGGACTAGCCTTCACAGATACGCAGTATTTT.